These T cell receptor beta chains were read from a single sample in a study of cytotoxic CD8 clonotypes in ibrutinib-treated CLL. TCRdb's copy holds only in-frame clones and misses some; the assay was immunoSEQ multiplex PCR. The data contain approximately 170,000 clones, 70% to 90% of them singletons. The sequencing here drew on PBMCs, taken at disease progression, from a patient treated with ibrutinib. Receptors were obtained from a human donor with chronic lymphocytic leukemia. CDR3s include the opening cysteine and the closing phenylalanine or tryptophan. The order of the fields is D gene, J gene, clone size, V gene, CDR3 protein, CDR3 DNA. The D gene is left open where the match is weak. Part of the rows lack a size; the others show once, few, many or a class for expanded clones.

D: TRBD2; J: TRBJ2-1; size: -; V: TRBV7-3; CDR3: CASSRGVLAGVQVEQFF; DNA: TGTGCCAGCAGCCGCGGCGTCCTAGCGGGAGTTCAGGTTGAGCAGTTCTTC
D: -; J: TRBJ2-7; size: -; V: TRBV5-4; CDR3: CASSLEGDAEQYF; DNA: TGTGCCAGCAGCTTGGAAGGGGACGCCGAGCAGTACTTC
D: TRBD1; J: TRBJ2-1; size: -; V: TRBV2; CDR3: CASSIRQGAYNEQFF; DNA: TGTGCCAGCAGTATCCGACAGGGGGCCTACAATGAGCAGTTCTTC
D: -; J: TRBJ1-5; size: few; V: TRBV27; CDR3: CASRPIDRILAQHF; DNA: TGTGCCAGCAGGCCGATAGACAGGATTCTAGCCCAGCATTTT
D: -; J: TRBJ2-2; size: -; V: TRBV27; CDR3: CASSRTHTGELFF; DNA: TGTGCCAGCAGTCGAACGCACACCGGGGAGCTGTTTTTT
D: TRBD1; J: TRBJ1-2; size: -; V: TRBV4-1; CDR3: CASSRTGTGGAELGYTF; DNA: TGCGCCAGCAGCCGTACCGGGACAGGGGGCGCCGAGCTTGGCTACACCTTC
D: -; J: TRBJ2-3; size: -; V: TRBV6-1; CDR3: CASSETGPRTDTQYF; DNA: TGTGCCAGCAGTGAAACGGGGCCACGCACAGATACGCAGTATTTT
D: -; J: TRBJ2-1; size: -; V: TRBV6-5; CDR3: CASSSGVWGGNEQFF; DNA: TGTGCCAGCAGTTCAGGGGTTTGGGGCGGTAATGAGCAGTTCTTC
D: -; J: TRBJ2-7; size: -; V: TRBV5-6; CDR3: CASTLFLGSQSYEQYF; DNA: TGTGCCAGCACCTTGTTTCTGGGCTCCCAGTCCTACGAGCAGTACTTC
D: -; J: TRBJ2-2; size: -; V: TRBV5-1; CDR3: CASSLAEGSTGELFF; DNA: TGCGCCAGCAGCTTGGCCGAAGGATCCACCGGGGAGCTGTTTTTT
D: TRBD2; J: TRBJ2-7; size: -; V: TRBV6-5; CDR3: CASSVGTSGSYEQYF; DNA: TGTGCCAGCAGCGTCGGGACTAGCGGGAGCTACGAGCAGTACTTC
D: -; J: TRBJ1-3; size: -; V: TRBV30; CDR3: CAWSGRGTNPNTIYF; DNA: TGTGCCTGGAGCGGCAGGGGCACTAACCCCAACACCATATATTTT
D: -; J: TRBJ2-3; size: -; V: TRBV7-2; CDR3: CASSLVVLAAPADTQYF; DNA: TGTGCCAGCAGCTTGGTTGTCTTAGCGGCCCCGGCGGATACGCAGTATTTT
D: -; J: TRBJ1-5; size: once; V: TRBV28; CDR3: CASSSSGSGQPQHF; DNA: TGTGCCAGCAGTTCCTCAGGGTCGGGTCAGCCCCAGCATTTT
D: -; J: TRBJ2-7; size: -; V: TRBV4-1; CDR3: CASSILGLSYEQYF; DNA: TGCGCCAGCAGCATTCTTGGCTTGAGTTACGAGCAGTACTTC
D: -; J: TRBJ1-1; size: -; V: TRBV5-1; CDR3: CASSLVVGEGAEAFF; DNA: TGCGCCAGCAGCTTGGTGGTGGGCGAGGGGGCTGAAGCTTTCTTT
D: -; J: TRBJ2-1; size: -; V: TRBV11-2; CDR3: CASSLEGVRAYNEQFF; DNA: TGTGCCAGCAGCTTAGAGGGTGTCAGGGCCTACAATGAGCAGTTCTTC